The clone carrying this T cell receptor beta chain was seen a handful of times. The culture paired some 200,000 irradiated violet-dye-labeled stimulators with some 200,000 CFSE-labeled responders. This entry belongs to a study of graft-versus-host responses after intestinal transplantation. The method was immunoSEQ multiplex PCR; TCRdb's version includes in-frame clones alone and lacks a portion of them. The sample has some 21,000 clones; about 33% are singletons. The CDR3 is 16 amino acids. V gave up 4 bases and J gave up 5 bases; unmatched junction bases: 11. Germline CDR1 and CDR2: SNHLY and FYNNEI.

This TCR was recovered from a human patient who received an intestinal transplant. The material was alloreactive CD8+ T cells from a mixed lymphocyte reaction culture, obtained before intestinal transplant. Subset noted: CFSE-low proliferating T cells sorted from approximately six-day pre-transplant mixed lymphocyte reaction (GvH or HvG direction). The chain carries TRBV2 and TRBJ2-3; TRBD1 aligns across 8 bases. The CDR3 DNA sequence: TGTGCCAGCAGTGTACCAGGGGGCAGTTTTCAAGATACGCAGTATTTT. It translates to CASSVPGGSFQDTQYF. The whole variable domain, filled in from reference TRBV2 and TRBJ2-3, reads EPEVTQTPSHQVTQMGQEVILRCVPISNHLYFYWYRQILGQKVEFLVSFYNNEISEKSEIFDDQFSVERPDGSNFTLKIRSTKLEDSAMYFCASSVPGGSFQDTQYFGPGTRLTVL.